What follows are 26 T cell receptor beta chains derived from one specimen sequenced in a study of shared clonotypes between healthy human individuals. Clones were sequenced by immunoSEQ multiplex PCR, and TCRdb holds only the in-frame ones, with some missing. The table lists roughly 2 million clones, 85% to 95% of them singletons. The sequenced material came from naive CD4+ T cells sorted from blood. Subset in this sample: CD45RA+ positively selected. Receptor source: a man younger than 30 in good health.

The chain is built from TRBV6-6 and TRBJ1-1; the match to TRBD1 covers 8 bases. With V trimmed by 0 bases and J by 4 bases, 4 bases remained unmatched. This CDR3 has 15 residues. CDR1 and CDR2 from the germline V gene are MNHNY and SVGAGI (reference sequence). Here the CDR3 DNA reads TGTGCCAGCAGTTACTCTAACAGGGGGATCACTGAAGCTTTCTTT. Translated: CASSYSNRGITEAFF.

The gene calls are TRBV5-1 and TRBJ2-1; TRBD2 aligns across 9 bases. CDR3 length: 18 residues. Looked up from germline, CDR1 is SGHRS and CDR2 is YFSETQ. J lost 4 bases, V lost 4 bases, and 15 bases had no gene match. Here the CDR3 DNA reads TGCGCCAGCAGCACGACTAGCGGATTCTTGAGCTCTTACAATGAGCAGTTCTTC. Amino acids: CASSTTSGFLSSYNEQFF.

The rearrangement joins TRBV2 to TRBJ1-5, with TRBD1 matching 7 bases. The CDR3 has 16 amino acids. Germline CDR1 is SNHLY and CDR2 is FYNNEI. V was pared by 8 bases and J by 8 bases, with 18 bases of the junction left unmatched. The CDR3 is CASGLTGSSSVEPQHF. In DNA, the CDR3 is TGTGCCAGCGGGTTGACAGGGTCCTCCAGTGTGGAGCCCCAGCATTTT. The whole variable domain, filled in from reference TRBV2 and TRBJ1-5, reads EPEVTQTPSHQVTQMGQEVILRCVPISNHLYFYWYRQILGQKVEFLVSFYNNEISEKSEIFDDQFSVERPDGSNFTLKIRSTKLEDSAMYFCASGLTGSSSVEPQHFGDGTRLSIL.

This clone is a singleton in its sample. V is TRBV2 and J is TRBJ2-1; possibly TRBD1 for D (6 bases). The CDR3 extends over 16 amino acids. Germline CDR1 SNHLY, CDR2 FYNNEI. V lost 5 bases and J 7 bases, leaving 21 bases between the germline ends. CDR3 loop: CASSTENRVVKNEQFF. DNA of the CDR3: TGTGCCAGCAGTACGGAAAACAGGGTAGTCAAGAATGAGCAGTTCTTC.

This chain uses TRBV5-1 with TRBJ2-1, with D possibly matching TRBD1 (5 bases). This CDR3 has 16 residues. The germline CDR1 and CDR2 sequences are SGHRS and YFSETQ. Between the trimmed V and J ends, which lost 5 bases and 11 bases, there was a span of 26 bases. The CDR3 loop is CASSSPRQGNNDKQFF. CDR3 DNA sequence: TGCGCCAGCAGTTCTCCCCGGCAGGGTAATAATGATAAGCAGTTCTTC.

This sequence joins TRBV5-8 and TRBJ1-2, with D hard to call. The CDR3 has 13 amino acids. Per germline, CDR1 SGHTS and CDR2 YDEGEE. With 4 bases removed from V and 4 bases from J, the gap between germline ends came to 11 bases. CDR3 nucleotides: TGTGCCAGCAGCCTGGGTACAGTCTATGGCTACACCTTC. Translated: CASSLGTVYGYTF.

The chain has TRBV5-6 and TRBJ2-7; 8 bases agree with TRBD1. With 4 bases clipped from V and 2 bases from J, the junction kept 5 bases outside the gene matches. Germline V gene lookup returns CDR1 SGHDT and CDR2 YYEEEE. The CDR3 extends over 14 amino acids. CDR3 coding DNA: TGTGCCAGCAGCAACACAGGGGGGACCTACGAGCAGTACTTC. Amino acids: CASSNTGGTYEQYF.

The rearrangement joins TRBV6-6 to TRBJ1-6; D possibly corresponds to TRBD1 (5 bases). Germline V lookup: CDR1 MNHNY, CDR2 SVGAGI (reference sequence). The CDR3 spans 16 residues. Trimming cost V 6 bases and J 3 bases, with 15 bases left between them. CDR3 in DNA: TGTGCCAGCAGCCGCGGGGGGGTAGACTATAATTCACCCCTCCACTTT. This encodes CASSRGGVDYNSPLHF.

The chain uses TRBV10-3 and TRBJ2-2, with D tentatively TRBD1 or TRBD2 (6 bases each). In germline, CDR1 is ENHRY, CDR2 SYGVKD. V was pared by 7 bases and J by 5 bases, with 11 bases between. The CDR3 consists of 13 residues. CDR3: CAINGGRTGELFF. Here the CDR3 DNA reads TGTGCCATCAACGGGGGCAGGACCGGGGAGCTGTTTTTT.

V usage is TRBV5-1 and J usage is TRBJ1-5; D not certain. Trimming took off 6 bases at V and 2 bases at J, with 15 bases between the two ends. Looked up from germline, CDR1 is SGHRS and CDR2 is YFSETQ. The CDR3 loop spans 15 amino acids. CDR3 sequence (DNA): TGCGCCAGCACCGCAGACGGGAGTGGCAATCAGCCCCAGCATTTT. It translates to CASTADGSGNQPQHF.

The J gene is TRBJ1-3, the V gene TRBV28, with D perhaps matching TRBD1 (5 bases). Trimming pared 6 bases from V and 3 bases from J, leaving 21 bases between. CDR3 length: 17 residues. Germline loops: CDR1 MDHEN, CDR2 SYDVKM. The CDR3 nucleotides read TGTGCCAGCAGCCCCGGTTGGGGCTTACGGAATGGAAACACCATATATTTT. It encodes CASSPGWGLRNGNTIYF.

J is TRBJ2-1 and V is TRBV2; 7 bases match TRBD2. V lost 8 bases to trimming and J lost 3 bases; unmatched junction nucleotides: 10. CDR1 is SNHLY, CDR2 FYNNEI, per germline. The CDR3 consists of 15 residues. The CDR3 is CASERGVVDYNEQFF. The CDR3 DNA follows: TGTGCCAGCGAGCGGGGAGTGGTCGACTACAATGAGCAGTTCTTC.

This clone was found a few times. The chain is built from TRBV6-1 and TRBJ1-6; D is undetermined. Germline-derived CDR1 and CDR2 are MNHNS and SASEGT. V was clipped by 1 base and J by 10 bases, with 11 bases between them. The CDR3 spans 14 residues. The CDR3 spells CASSEVGGVSPLHF. CDR3 bases: TGTGCCAGCAGTGAAGTGGGCGGGGTCTCACCCCTCCACTTT.

The gene calls are TRBV5-1 and TRBJ2-1, with 8 positions matching TRBD2. The CDR3 is made up of 15 amino acids. Germline V gene data show CDR1 as SGHRS and CDR2 as YFSETQ. V lost 4 bases, J lost 1 base, and 4 bases stayed unmatched. CDR3 amino acids: CASSVTGGSYNEQFF. In DNA, the CDR3 is TGCGCCAGCAGCGTGACGGGAGGGTCCTACAATGAGCAGTTCTTC.

This chain links TRBV2 with TRBJ1-5; no definite D call. V shed 4 bases and J shed 3 bases, with 13 bases lying between them. Germline lookup yields CDR1 SNHLY and CDR2 FYNNEI. The CDR3 has 15 amino acids. The CDR3, as DNA: TGTGCCAGCAGTGGGAGAGAGGCAAACAATCAGCCCCAGCATTTT. Amino acids: CASSGREANNQPQHF. Supplemented by reference TRBV2 and TRBJ1-5, the full variable domain reads EPEVTQTPSHQVTQMGQEVILRCVPISNHLYFYWYRQILGQKVEFLVSFYNNEISEKSEIFDDQFSVERPDGSNFTLKIRSTKLEDSAMYFCASSGREANNQPQHFGDGTRLSIL.

The chain employs TRBV7-3 and TRBJ2-7; 9 bases are shared with TRBD1. This CDR3 contains 14 residues. Germline V gene sequence: CDR1 SGHTA, CDR2 FQGTGA. Trimming at V came to 6 bases and at J to 4 bases, leaving 7 bases not matched to a gene. CDR3 loop: CASSPGQGLYEQYF. The CDR3 nucleotides read TGTGCCAGCAGTCCAGGACAGGGGCTTTACGAGCAGTACTTC.

This clone was seen only once. The gene calls are TRBV4-1 and TRBJ1-5; D is uncertain. Trimming left V 1 base short and J 3 bases short, with 7 bases between. The CDR3 spans 14 residues. Germline CDR1 reads MGHRA; CDR2 reads YSYEKL. CDR3 sequence: CASSQGQDNQPQHF. DNA for the CDR3: TGCGCCAGCAGCCAAGGGCAGGACAATCAGCCCCAGCATTTT.

Details on this clone: Distinct nucleotide sequences in the sample also encode this CDR3. This chain uses TRBV9 with TRBJ2-2; D might be TRBD2 (6 bases). Germline V gives CDR1 SGDLS, CDR2 YYNGEE. V was cut by 4 bases and J by 0 bases, with 10 bases left in between. The CDR3 is 15 residues long. CDR3 in DNA: TGTGCCAGCAGCCCGCGGGGTCCGAACACCGGGGAGCTGTTTTTT. Translating gives CASSPRGPNTGELFF.

This sequence joins TRBV5-1 and TRBJ2-7; 9 nucleotides align to TRBD2. This CDR3 region has 16 residues. Trimming removed 0 bases from V and 3 bases from J; junction bases left unmatched: 7. In germline, CDR1 is SGHRS, CDR2 YFSETQ. The CDR3 DNA sequence: TGCGCCAGCAGCTTGGTTGGTAGCGGGGGATTCTACGAGCAGTACTTC. Its translation is CASSLVGSGGFYEQYF.

This sequence joins TRBV5-1 and TRBJ2-7; 11 bases are shared with TRBD2. The CDR3 runs to 17 residues. Germline CDR1 is SGHRS and CDR2 is YFSETQ. Trimming removed 4 bases from V and 1 base from J; junction bases left unmatched: 10. As DNA, the CDR3 is TGCGCCAGCAGCCCGCAGGTGGCTAGCGGGGGGTCCTACGAGCAGTACTTC. Protein product: CASSPQVASGGSYEQYF.

The V gene is TRBV6-5, the J gene TRBJ2-7; TRBD2 matches 9 bases. V lost 6 bases and J lost 4; bases outside the gene matches: 7. The length of the CDR3 is 14 residues. CDR1 MNHEY and CDR2 SVGAGI come from the germline V gene. The CDR3 nucleotides are TGTGCCAGCAGGTCGACTAGCGGAACATACGAGCAGTACTTC. Translating gives CASRSTSGTYEQYF.

The chain carries TRBV9 and TRBJ2-7, with D maybe TRBD2 (6 bases). This CDR3 is built from 15 residues. Germline V gene lookup returns CDR1 SGDLS and CDR2 YYNGEE. Trimming took off 3 bases at V and 6 bases at J, with 19 bases between the two ends. The CDR3 loop is CASSGTGSPPSEQYF. CDR3 bases: TGTGCCAGCAGCGGTACCGGGAGCCCTCCTAGCGAGCAGTACTTC.

This chain connects TRBV7-2 to TRBJ2-7; D might be TRBD2 (6 bases). Deletions cut 10 bases from V and 0 bases from J, with 16 bases between. The CDR3 contains 14 residues. The germline V gene encodes CDR1 SGHTA and CDR2 FQGNSA. CDR3 DNA: TGTGCCATCGTCCTTAGCGGTAGCTCCTACGAGCAGTACTTC. Translation gives CAIVLSGSSYEQYF.

This chain's CDR3 is CASRRQGFTNEKLFF. CDR3 sequence (DNA): TGTGCCAGCAGACGACAGGGTTTTACTAATGAAAAACTGTTTTTT. J is TRBJ1-4 and V is TRBV28, with 7 bases lining up with TRBD1. Germline CDR1 reads MDHEN; CDR2 reads SYDVKM. CDR3 length: 15 amino acids. Losses at the gene ends were 6 bases for V and 2 bases for J; bases not matched to a gene: 6.

This chain connects TRBV27 to TRBJ2-7; TRBD1 agrees at 9 bases. The CDR3 is made up of 16 amino acids. Germline assignment: CDR1 MNHEY and CDR2 SMNVEV (reference sequence). V shed 5 bases, J shed 1 base, and the junction held 9 bases outside the gene matches. The DNA of the CDR3 is TGTGCCAGCAGTCGTAAACAGGGGGCAGGATCCTACGAGCAGTACTTC. The encoded protein is CASSRKQGAGSYEQYF.

Turning to this clone: The same CDR3 can be traced to other DNA sequences in this sample. The rearrangement links TRBV7-9 to TRBJ2-7; no reliable D call. V was pared by 5 bases and J by 3 bases, with 5 bases between. Germline CDR1 is SEHNR and CDR2 is FQNEAQ (reference sequence). The CDR3 has 11 residues. The CDR3 bases are TGTGCCAGCAGCGGCAGCTACGAGCAGTACTTC. Protein product: CASSGSYEQYF.